This T cell receptor (beta chain) was captured by sequencing in a study of cytomegalovirus exposure and HLA in healthy donors. The germline V gene has CDR1 GTSNPN and CDR2 SVGIG (reference sequence). There are 15 residues in the CDR3. Trimming removed 3 bases from V and 0 bases from J, with 9 bases in between. PCR amplification relied on 60 Vbeta primers (plus 13 Jbeta primers). Authors' processing steps: A later analysis tallied 80 million to 100 million unique TCR beta chains, around 9.9 million of them shared. TCRdb's table, derived via immunoSEQ multiplex PCR, lists solely in-frame clones and lacks some. For V, J and clone size, that table is used; D and trimming come from the DNA. Among some 150,000 clones, roughly 79% were seen once, and the ten largest hold 1.2% to 1.5%.

The chain is built from TRBV30 and TRBJ2-6, with a weak D call TRBD1 (6 bases). The sequence was collected from a woman aged 40 to 50 in good health and CMV-seronegative. Sequencing used PBMCs. The CDR3 sequence: CAWSLGGSGANVLTF. The CDR3 DNA sequence: TGTGCCTGGAGCCTAGGGGGCTCTGGGGCCAACGTCCTGACTTTC.